This T cell receptor (beta chain) is from a study of blood T cell repertoires in COVID-19. Residents of over 20 US areas, aged about 18 to 100 years, made up the participants. Participants reported their clinical history, and cohort assignment relied on those reports. Some clones are missing from TCRdb's copy, which holds only in-frame ones; the method was immunoSEQ multiplex PCR. The sample includes around 250,000 clones, about four fifths of them seen just once. This sequence was found in a man in his forties who had been exposed to COVID-19. The sample consisted of PBMCs or T cells enriched from blood (not recorded which).

The CDR3 loop is CASSASRTMSQETQYF. CDR3 bases: TGCGCCAGCAGCGCCTCGAGGACTATGAGCCAAGAGACCCAGTACTTC. The chain links TRBV5-1 to TRBJ2-5; D possibly corresponds to TRBD2 (6 bases). This CDR3 has 16 residues. The V and J ends lost 4 bases and 1 base respectively, with 17 bases between them. Germline CDR1 reads SGHRS; CDR2 reads YFSETQ.